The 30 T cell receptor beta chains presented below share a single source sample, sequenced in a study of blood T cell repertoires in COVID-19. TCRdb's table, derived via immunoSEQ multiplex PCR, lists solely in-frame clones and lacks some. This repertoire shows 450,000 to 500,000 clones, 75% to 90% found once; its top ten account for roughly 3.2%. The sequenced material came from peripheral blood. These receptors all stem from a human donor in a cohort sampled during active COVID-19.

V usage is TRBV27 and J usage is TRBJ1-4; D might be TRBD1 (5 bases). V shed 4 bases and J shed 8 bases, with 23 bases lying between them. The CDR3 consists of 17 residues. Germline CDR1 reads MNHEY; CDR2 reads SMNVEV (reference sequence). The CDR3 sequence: CASSSHRLEVEGEKLFF. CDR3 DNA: TGTGCCAGCAGTTCCCACAGGTTAGAAGTCGAAGGGGAAAAACTGTTTTTT.

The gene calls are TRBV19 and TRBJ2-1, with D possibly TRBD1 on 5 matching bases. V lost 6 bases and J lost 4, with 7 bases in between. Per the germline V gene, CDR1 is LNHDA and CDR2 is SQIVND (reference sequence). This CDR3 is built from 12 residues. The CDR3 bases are TGTGCCAGTAGCGACAGATACAATGAGCAGTTCTTC. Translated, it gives CASSDRYNEQFF. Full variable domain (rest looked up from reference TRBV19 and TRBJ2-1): DGGITQSPKYLFRKEGQNVTLSCEQNLNHDAMYWYRQDPGQGLRLIYYSQIVNDFQKGDIAEGYSVSREKKESFPLTVTSAQKNPTAFYLCASSDRYNEQFFGPGTRLTVL.

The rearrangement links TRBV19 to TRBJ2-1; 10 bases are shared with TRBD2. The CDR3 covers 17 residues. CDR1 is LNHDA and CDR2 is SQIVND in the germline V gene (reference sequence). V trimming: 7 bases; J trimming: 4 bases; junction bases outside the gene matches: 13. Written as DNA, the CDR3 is TGTGCCAGTAAAGCAGCGGGAGGGGTGGACGGATACAATGAGCAGTTCTTC. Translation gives CASKAAGGVDGYNEQFF.

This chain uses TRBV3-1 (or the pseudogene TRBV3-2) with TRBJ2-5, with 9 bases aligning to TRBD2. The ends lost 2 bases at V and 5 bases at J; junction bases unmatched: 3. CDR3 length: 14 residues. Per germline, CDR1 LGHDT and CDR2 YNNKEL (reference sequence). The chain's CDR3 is CASSQRTSVETQYF. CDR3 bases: TGTGCCAGCAGCCAAAGGACTAGCGTGGAGACCCAGTACTTC.

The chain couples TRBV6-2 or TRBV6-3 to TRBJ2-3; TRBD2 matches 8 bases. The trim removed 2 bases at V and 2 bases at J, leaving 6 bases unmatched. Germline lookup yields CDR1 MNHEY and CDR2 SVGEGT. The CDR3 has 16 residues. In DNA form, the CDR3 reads TGTGCCAGCAGTTACAAGGCTAGCGGGTTCACAGATACGCAGTATTTT. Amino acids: CASSYKASGFTDTQYF.

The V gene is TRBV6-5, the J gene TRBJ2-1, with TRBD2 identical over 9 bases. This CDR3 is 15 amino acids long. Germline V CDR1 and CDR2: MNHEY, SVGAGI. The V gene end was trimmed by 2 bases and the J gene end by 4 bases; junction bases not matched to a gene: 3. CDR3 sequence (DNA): TGTGCCAGCAGTTACGGACTAGCGTTGTACAATGAGCAGTTCTTC. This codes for CASSYGLALYNEQFF.

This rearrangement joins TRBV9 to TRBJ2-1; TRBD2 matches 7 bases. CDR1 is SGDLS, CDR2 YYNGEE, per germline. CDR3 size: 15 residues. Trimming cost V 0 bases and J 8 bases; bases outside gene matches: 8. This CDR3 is CASSVDTSDPDEQFF. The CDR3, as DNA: TGTGCCAGCAGCGTAGACACTAGCGACCCCGATGAGCAGTTCTTC.

The CDR3 coding sequence is TGTGCCAGCAGCTTAGTCTATGGGGACAGTGGCATGAGTGAGCAGTTCTTC. Residues: CASSLVYGDSGMSEQFF. V usage is TRBV11-2 and J usage is TRBJ2-1; TRBD1 matches at 7 bases. Trimming removed 1 base from V and 9 bases from J; junction bases left unmatched: 15. CDR3 length: 17 amino acids. In germline, CDR1 is SGHAT, CDR2 FQNNGV.

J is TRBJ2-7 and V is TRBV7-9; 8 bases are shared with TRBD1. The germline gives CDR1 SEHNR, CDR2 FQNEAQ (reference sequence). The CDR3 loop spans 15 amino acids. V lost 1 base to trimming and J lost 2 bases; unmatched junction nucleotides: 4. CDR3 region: CASSLGRGLPYEQYF. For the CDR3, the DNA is TGTGCCAGCAGCTTAGGCAGGGGGCTACCCTACGAGCAGTACTTC.

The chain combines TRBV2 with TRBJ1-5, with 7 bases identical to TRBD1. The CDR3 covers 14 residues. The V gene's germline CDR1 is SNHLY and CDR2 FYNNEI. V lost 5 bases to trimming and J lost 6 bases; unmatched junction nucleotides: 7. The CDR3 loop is CASSRGQVTQPQHF. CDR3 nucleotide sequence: TGTGCCAGCAGTCGAGGACAGGTCACTCAGCCCCAGCATTTT.

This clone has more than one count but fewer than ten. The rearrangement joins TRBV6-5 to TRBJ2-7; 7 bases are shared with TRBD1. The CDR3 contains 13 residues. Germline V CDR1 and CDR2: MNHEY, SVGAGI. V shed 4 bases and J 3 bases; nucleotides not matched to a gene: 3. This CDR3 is CASSSGQDYEQYF. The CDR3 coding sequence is TGTGCCAGCAGTTCCGGACAGGACTACGAGCAGTACTTC.

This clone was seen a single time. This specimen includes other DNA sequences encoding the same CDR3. The CDR3 sequence is CASSIRETEAFF. The CDR3 DNA reads as TGTGCCAGTAGTATCCGAGAGACTGAAGCTTTCTTT. This chain links TRBV19 with TRBJ1-1; unclear D gene. From germline, CDR1 is LNHDA and CDR2 SQIVND (reference sequence). V was pared by 3 bases and J by 5 bases, with 7 bases between. The CDR3 runs to 12 residues.

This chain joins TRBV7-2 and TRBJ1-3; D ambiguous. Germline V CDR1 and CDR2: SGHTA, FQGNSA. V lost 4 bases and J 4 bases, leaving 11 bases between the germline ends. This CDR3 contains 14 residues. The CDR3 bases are TGTGCCAGCAGCTCGGGAGTTGTGGGAAACACCATATATTTT. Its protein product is CASSSGVVGNTIYF.

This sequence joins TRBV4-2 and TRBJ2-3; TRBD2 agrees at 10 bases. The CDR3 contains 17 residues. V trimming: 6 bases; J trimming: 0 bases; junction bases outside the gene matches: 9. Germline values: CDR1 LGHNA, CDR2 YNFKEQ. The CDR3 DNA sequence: TGTGCCAGCAGTTCTCCAACTAGCGGGGATAGCACAGATACGCAGTATTTT. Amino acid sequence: CASSSPTSGDSTDTQYF.

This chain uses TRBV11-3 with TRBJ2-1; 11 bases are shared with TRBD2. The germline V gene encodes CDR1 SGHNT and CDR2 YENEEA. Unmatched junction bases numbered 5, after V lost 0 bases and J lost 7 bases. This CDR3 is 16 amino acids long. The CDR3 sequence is CASSLDSGRAKNEQFF. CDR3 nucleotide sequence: TGTGCCAGCAGCTTAGATAGCGGGAGGGCCAAGAATGAGCAGTTCTTC. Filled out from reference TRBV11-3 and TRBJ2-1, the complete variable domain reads EAGVVQSPRYKIIEKKQPVAFWCNPISGHNTLYWYLQNLGQGPELLIRYENEEAVDDSQLPKDRFSAERLKGVDSTLKIQPAELGDSAVYLCASSLDSGRAKNEQFFGPGTRLTVL.

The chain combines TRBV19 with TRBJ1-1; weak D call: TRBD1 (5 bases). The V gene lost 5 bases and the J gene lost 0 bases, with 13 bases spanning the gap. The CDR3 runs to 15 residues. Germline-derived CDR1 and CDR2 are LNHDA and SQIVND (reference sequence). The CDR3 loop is CASSRSWGVNTEAFF. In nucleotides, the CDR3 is TGTGCCAGTAGTCGGTCGTGGGGGGTGAACACTGAAGCTTTCTTT.

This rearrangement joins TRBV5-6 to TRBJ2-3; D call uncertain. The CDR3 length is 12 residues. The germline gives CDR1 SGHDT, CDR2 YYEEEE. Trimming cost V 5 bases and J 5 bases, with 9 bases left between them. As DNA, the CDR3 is TGTGCCAGCAGTCAGTTAAGAGATACGCAGTATTTT. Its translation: CASSQLRDTQYF.

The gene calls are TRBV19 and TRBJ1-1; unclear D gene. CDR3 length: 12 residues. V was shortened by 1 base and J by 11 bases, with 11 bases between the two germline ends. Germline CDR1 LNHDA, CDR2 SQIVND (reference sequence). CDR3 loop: CASSIVGIGAFF. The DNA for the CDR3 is TGTGCCAGTAGTATAGTCGGGATTGGGGCTTTCTTT.

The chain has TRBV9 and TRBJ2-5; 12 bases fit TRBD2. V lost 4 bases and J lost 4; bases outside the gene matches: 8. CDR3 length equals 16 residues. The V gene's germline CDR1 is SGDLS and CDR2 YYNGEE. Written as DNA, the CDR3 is TGTGCCAGCAGCCCCAGAGAGGGACTAGCGGGAGAGACCCAGTACTTC. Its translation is CASSPREGLAGETQYF.

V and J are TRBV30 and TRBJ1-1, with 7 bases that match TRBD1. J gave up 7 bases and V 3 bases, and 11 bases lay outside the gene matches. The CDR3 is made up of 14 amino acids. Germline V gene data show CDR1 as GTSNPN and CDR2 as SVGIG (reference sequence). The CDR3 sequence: CAWRAPPNRGEAFF. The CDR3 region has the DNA TGTGCCTGGAGGGCCCCCCCTAACAGGGGTGAAGCTTTCTTT.

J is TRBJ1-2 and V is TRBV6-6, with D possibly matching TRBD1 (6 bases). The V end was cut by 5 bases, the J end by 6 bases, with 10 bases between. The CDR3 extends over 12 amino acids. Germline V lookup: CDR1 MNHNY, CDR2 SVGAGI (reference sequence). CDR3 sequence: CASSPGQNGYTF. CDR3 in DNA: TGTGCCAGCAGTCCCGGACAGAATGGCTACACCTTC.

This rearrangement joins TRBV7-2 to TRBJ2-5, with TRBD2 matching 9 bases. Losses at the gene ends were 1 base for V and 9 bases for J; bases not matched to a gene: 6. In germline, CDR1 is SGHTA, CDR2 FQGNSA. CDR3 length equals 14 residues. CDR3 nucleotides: TGTGCCAGCAGCTTAGGGACTAGCGCCTCGGCCCAGTACTTC. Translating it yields CASSLGTSASAQYF. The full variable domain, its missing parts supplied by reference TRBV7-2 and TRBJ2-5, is GAGVSQSPSNKVTEKGKDVELRCDPISGHTALYWYRQSLGQGLEFLIYFQGNSAPDKSGLPSDRFSAERTGGSVSTLTIQRTQQEDSAVYLCASSLGTSASAQYFGPGTRLLVL.

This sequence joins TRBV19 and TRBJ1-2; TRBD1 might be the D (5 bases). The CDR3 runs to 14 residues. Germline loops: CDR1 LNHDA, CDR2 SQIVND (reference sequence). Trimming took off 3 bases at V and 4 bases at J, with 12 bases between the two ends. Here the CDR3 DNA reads TGTGCCAGTAGTATGAAAGGGGCCCCCTATGGCTACACCTTC. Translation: CASSMKGAPYGYTF.

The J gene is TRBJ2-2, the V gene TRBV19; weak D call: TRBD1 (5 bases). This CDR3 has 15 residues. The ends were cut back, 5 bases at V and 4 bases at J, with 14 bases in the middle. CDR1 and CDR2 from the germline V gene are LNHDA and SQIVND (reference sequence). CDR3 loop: CASSSPGHRTGELFF. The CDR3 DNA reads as TGTGCCAGTAGTTCCCCCGGACATCGCACCGGGGAGCTGTTTTTT.

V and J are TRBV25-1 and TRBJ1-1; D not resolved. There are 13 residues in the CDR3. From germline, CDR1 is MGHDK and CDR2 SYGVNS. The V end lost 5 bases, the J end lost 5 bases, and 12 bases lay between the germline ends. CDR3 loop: CASSSDWSTEAFF. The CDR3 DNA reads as TGTGCCAGCAGTTCGGATTGGAGTACTGAAGCTTTCTTT.

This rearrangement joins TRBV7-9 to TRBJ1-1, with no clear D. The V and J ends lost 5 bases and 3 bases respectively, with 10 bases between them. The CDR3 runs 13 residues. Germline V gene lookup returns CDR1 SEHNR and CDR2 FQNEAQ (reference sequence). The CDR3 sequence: CASSVEGYTEAFF. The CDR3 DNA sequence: TGTGCCAGCAGCGTCGAGGGCTACACTGAAGCTTTCTTT.

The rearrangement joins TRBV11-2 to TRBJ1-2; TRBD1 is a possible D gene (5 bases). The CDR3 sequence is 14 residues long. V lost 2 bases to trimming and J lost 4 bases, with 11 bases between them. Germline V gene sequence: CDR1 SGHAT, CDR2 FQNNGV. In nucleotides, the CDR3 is TGTGCCAGCAGCTTACAGCAGACAGTCTATGGCTACACCTTC. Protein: CASSLQQTVYGYTF.

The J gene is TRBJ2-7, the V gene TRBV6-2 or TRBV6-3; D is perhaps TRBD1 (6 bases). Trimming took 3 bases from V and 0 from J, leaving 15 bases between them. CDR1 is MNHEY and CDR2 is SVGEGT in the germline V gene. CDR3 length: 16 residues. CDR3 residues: CASSYSSGTPSYEQYF. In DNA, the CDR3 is TGTGCCAGCAGTTATTCCTCCGGGACACCCTCCTACGAGCAGTACTTC.

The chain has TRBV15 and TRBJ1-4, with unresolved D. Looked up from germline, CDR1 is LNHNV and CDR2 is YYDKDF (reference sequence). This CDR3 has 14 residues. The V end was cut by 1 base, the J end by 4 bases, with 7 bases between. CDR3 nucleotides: TGTGCCACCAGCAGAGCAGGCCTTAATGAAAAACTGTTTTTT. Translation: CATSRAGLNEKLFF.

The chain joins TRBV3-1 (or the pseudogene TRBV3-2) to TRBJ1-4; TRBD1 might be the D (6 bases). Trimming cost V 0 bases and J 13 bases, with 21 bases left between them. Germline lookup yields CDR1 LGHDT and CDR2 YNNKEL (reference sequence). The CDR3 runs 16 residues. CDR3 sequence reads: CASSQDLGTQGLGLFF. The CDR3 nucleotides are TGTGCCAGCAGCCAAGACCTAGGGACACAGGGTCTGGGACTGTTTTTT.